The sequence of this T cell receptor (beta chain) was determined in a study of T cell changes during pregnancy in multiple sclerosis. Assay: immunoSEQ multiplex PCR; the TCRdb copy retains only in-frame clones and omits some. Of roughly 49,000 clones listed, around nine tenths are singletons. Trimming removed 1 base at V and 2 bases at J, with 13 bases between. CDR1 SGHRS and CDR2 YFSETQ come from the germline V gene. The CDR3 contains 16 residues. Sequenced here: CD4+ T cells from peripheral blood mononuclear cells, sampled in the second trimester of pregnancy. The chain has TRBV5-1 and TRBJ1-5; perhaps TRBD1 as D (6 bases). This receptor was identified in a female donor in good health, enrolled as a control in a pregnancy study. The CDR3, as DNA: TGCGCCAGCAGCTTGATGGGGGGGCAGGGCAATCAGCCCCAGCATTTT. Protein product: CASSLMGGQGNQPQHF.